This T cell receptor (beta chain) was profiled in a study of T cells in women clearing cervical HPV infection. Study background: Blood came at first lesion visit for cases, post-clearance for controls.

TCRdb's copy holds only in-frame clones and misses some; the assay was immunoSEQ multiplex PCR. The sample holds over 30,000 clones. Germline trimming cut 5 bases from V and 1 base from J; bases unmatched to any gene: 4. This CDR3 region has 15 residues. The germline CDR1 and CDR2 sequences are SGHAT and FQNNGV. Study-level results: Associations may precede or follow infection; HPV-specific or memory T cells were not isolated.

A remark on this clone: Antigen: not known. With the read ending 3 residues before the CDR3 end, the germline J gene is used to fill in that end.

This TCR was sampled from a woman between 18 and 70 years old with a cervical HPV16 infection that either progressed to CIN3+ or cleared (not recorded which). The chain links TRBV11-2 to TRBJ2-2, with 7 bases matching TRBD2. Material: blood buffy coat. CDR3 sequence: CASSGLAGNTGELFF. The sequenced part of the CDR3 DNA is TGTGCCAGCAGCGGATTAGCGGGGAACACCGGGGAG.